The T cell receptor beta chain under discussion was sequenced for a study of blood T cells in healthy people across ages (dated by TCRdb to the mid-2010s). Looking at the study overall: In model experiments, template switching captured roughly one uniquely barcoded TCR beta cDNA molecule for every two T cells. To track age-related changes in TCR beta repertoire diversity, the study relied on deep sequencing normalized with unique cDNA molecular identifiers. The donors were split into four age groups: young (average around 15 years), middle-aged (roughly 42), aged (62) and long-lived (82). To avoid experimental bias, donors of different ages were randomly spread across the sequencing lanes. The study analyzed two additional independent replicas of 1 million unique cDNA reads from the same blood draw for two donors, one aged 18 to 29 and one aged 80 or older.

Libraries were prepared through 5' RACE. The instrument given in TCRdb is Illumina HiSeq 2500. A second PCR of roughly 6 to 11 cycles was run with a J-beta primer mix and a sample-barcoded 5' primer. A template-switch 5' adaptor carrying 12 random nucleotides introduced a unique molecular identifier onto each TCR beta cDNA molecule. Each sample yielded at least 2.5 million CDR3-containing paired-end reads. All of the RNA was converted into first-strand cDNA using the Mint cDNA synthesis kit, with a TRBC-specific oligonucleotide serving as the primer. Following uracil-DNA glycosylase treatment, all cDNA underwent a first 18-cycle PCR with the universal primers M1SS and BC2_uni_R. The original pipeline was this. For normalization, 1 million high-quality reads, each with a distinct molecular identifier, were randomly selected from each sample. Reads sharing molecular identifiers were discarded rather than binned into consensus sequences. MiTCR, run with a Q25 quality threshold and the strictest error-elimination algorithm, handled CDR3 identification, clonotype clustering and error correction. Lower-bound total TCR beta diversity was estimated with a nonparametric unseen species model using Euler transformation. TCRdb handled the public reads itself, with Q25 trimming in fastp and clone calling in MiXCR, and kept productive beta chains. A single entry per CDR3 protein holds the most common genes and DNA from its merged rows. For this entry, the V and J calls and clone size follow TCRdb and not the study's own pipeline. The sample table lists hundreds of thousands of distinct CDR3 sequences, under 45% of them with a count of one. Clones ranked in the top ten supply about 21% of the sample.

This clonotype showed up just a few times. Its cognate antigen has yet to be identified. The sample holds no much larger clone one base away, and base qualities are not on file. The roughly 42 donors, aged about 6 to 95 years, were systemically healthy Caucasian individuals from Russia. Each donor gave roughly 11 milliliters of peripheral blood, drawn into EDTA-treated Vacutainer tubes. Ficoll-Paque density-gradient centrifugation was used to isolate PBMCs, with at least 6.5 million per sample. Total RNA was extracted from PBMCs with Trizol reagent, with at least 5 micrograms obtained per sample. Naive CD45RAhigh/CD27high T cell percentages were measured by flow cytometry on a PBMC aliquot from every donor. Broad study findings and their caveats: Total diversity estimates from one million sequenced T cells were considered lower bounds and underestimates. Observed TCR beta diversity correlated strongly with the percentage of naive T cells measured by flow cytometry. Compared with the aged group, more naive CD4+ T cells, fewer expanded clones and increased TCR diversity were shown by the long-lived group, suggesting age selection. Conclusive comparison of naive and antigen-experienced compartments was prevented by the profiling of bulk unsorted PBMCs. Because donor CMV infection status was unknown, age-related changes in expanded clonotypes were potentially confounded. Observed TCR beta diversity per million T cells fell roughly linearly with age, and a significant reduction was already apparent by age around 40.

The CDR3 holds 19 amino acids from the cysteine to the phenylalanine. Here the CDR3 DNA is all that survives: 57 bases in frame from base 1. Based on the germline V gene, the CDR1 and CDR2 sequences are SGHTA and FQGNSA. Trimming accounts for 5 bases at V and 1 base at J, while the number of junction bases matched to no gene is 16. Sequencing input: blood. Recombination connected TRBV7-2 to TRBJ2-7; TRBD1 aligns with 11 central bases. This TCR derives from a man aged 55-75 years in good health. CDR3 loop: CASSPQGGTGGLVSYEQYF. The nucleotides are TGTGCCAGCAGCCCGCAGGGTGGGACAGGGGGTTTGGTATCCTACGAGCAGTACTTC.